The next 24 T cell receptor beta chains were all read from a single sample in a study of vaccination effects on CD4 cells after COVID-19. The method was immunoSEQ multiplex PCR; TCRdb's version includes in-frame clones alone and lacks a portion of them. The repertoire holds fewer than 60,000 clones, under 80% seen once, with about 5% in the top ten. Viral peptide pool expansion of antigen-specific CD4+ T cells preceded sequencing in the ViraFEST assay. Subsequent to a culture period of roughly 11 days, CD4+ T cells were isolated. A positive SARS-CoV-2 PCR test fell between March and December 2020. No antigen is known for these receptors. Sequencing used CD4+ T cells from PBMCs cultured with HIV peptides, obtained before COVID-19 vaccination. The subset is: HIV-1 Nef peptide pool negative control/reference culture. The source is a human donor who had a prior SARS-CoV-2 infection.

The rearrangement joins TRBV19 to TRBJ2-3; no definite D call. V lost 8 bases and J 1 base, leaving 19 bases between the germline ends. The CDR3 contains 16 residues. CDR1 and CDR2 (germline): LNHDA, SQIVND (reference sequence). DNA for the CDR3: TGTGCCAGTCGAAACCCCCGGAGCAGACGCACAGATACGCAGTATTTT. It specifies CASRNPRSRRTDTQYF.

The chain links TRBV6-1 to TRBJ2-1; 8 bases agree with TRBD2. CDR1 is MNHNS, CDR2 SASEGT, per germline. The CDR3 length is 14 residues. Trimming removed 3 bases from V and 3 bases from J; junction bases left unmatched: 1. The CDR3 DNA is TGTGCCAGCAGTGACGGGAGGGGCTACAATGAGCAGTTCTTC. Amino acids: CASSDGRGYNEQFF.

J is TRBJ1-2 and V is TRBV6-1; D is ambiguous. Germline values: CDR1 MNHNS, CDR2 SASEGT. The CDR3 is 13 amino acids. Trimming stripped 2 bases from V and 4 bases from J, with 8 bases between. The CDR3 DNA reads as TGTGCCAGCAGTGAACGGGCAGTCTATGGCTACACCTTC. The encoded protein is CASSERAVYGYTF.

About this clone itself: Mismatch with germline at one junction end may stem from a read error. The chain employs TRBV5-1 and TRBJ2-3, with a weak D call TRBD2 (6 bases). Germline values: CDR1 SGHRS, CDR2 YFSETQ. The CDR3 runs 12 residues. CDR3 amino acids: CASRLEGDTQYF. The CDR3 bases are TGCGCCAGCAGGTTGGAGGGAGATACGCAGTATTTT.

The chain recombines TRBV2 with TRBJ1-4; D is undetermined. This CDR3 comprises 12 residues. Germline loops: CDR1 SNHLY, CDR2 FYNNEI. The germline V and J ends were trimmed by 6 bases and 7 bases, with 9 bases remaining between them. CDR3 sequence: CASSSTAEKLFF. CDR3 nucleotide sequence: TGTGCCAGCAGCTCGACTGCTGAAAAACTGTTTTTT.

The V and J genes are TRBV18 and TRBJ2-2; TRBD2 agrees at 11 bases. Germline values: CDR1 KGHSH, CDR2 LQKENI. The V gene end was trimmed by 4 bases and the J gene end by 3 bases; junction bases not matched to a gene: 13. This CDR3 contains 19 residues. The CDR3 DNA follows: TGTGCCAGCTCACGGGTGTTGACTAGCGGGATGGTGGACACCGGGGAGCTGTTTTTT. Its protein product is CASSRVLTSGMVDTGELFF.

The chain combines TRBV5-1 with TRBJ2-5; D perhaps matches TRBD2 (5 bases). This CDR3 contains 15 residues. V lost 0 bases to trimming and J lost 2 bases, with 11 bases between them. Looked up from germline, CDR1 is SGHRS and CDR2 is YFSETQ. DNA of the CDR3: TGCGCCAGCAGCTTGGTAGAGGGCGGGCAAGAGACCCAGTACTTC. Its translation: CASSLVEGGQETQYF. The entire variable domain, with the rest obtained from reference TRBV5-1 and TRBJ2-5, is as follows: KAGVTQTPRYLIKTRGQQVTLSCSPISGHRSVSWYQQTPGQGLQFLFEYFSETQRNKGNFPGRFSGRQFSNSRSEMNVSTLELGDSALYLCASSLVEGGQETQYFGPGTRLLVL.

J is TRBJ1-1 and V is TRBV5-1; TRBD1 matches 7 bases. The V segment lost 4 bases and the J segment 6 bases; nucleotides outside the gene matches: 9. The CDR3 contains 14 residues. In germline, CDR1 is SGHRS, CDR2 YFSETQ. CDR3 coding DNA: TGCGCCAGCAGCGAGGGACAGACCGCGTCTGAAGCTTTCTTT. Translation gives CASSEGQTASEAFF. Together with reference TRBV5-1 and TRBJ1-1, the CDR3 gives the full variable domain: KAGVTQTPRYLIKTRGQQVTLSCSPISGHRSVSWYQQTPGQGLQFLFEYFSETQRNKGNFPGRFSGRQFSNSRSEMNVSTLELGDSALYLCASSEGQTASEAFFGQGTRLTVV.

The chain couples TRBV5-1 to TRBJ1-4; TRBD1 agrees at 9 bases. The CDR3 spans 17 residues. Germline loops: CDR1 SGHRS, CDR2 YFSETQ. V lost 3 bases to trimming and J lost 3 bases; unmatched junction nucleotides: 9. The CDR3 DNA follows: TGCGCCAGCAGCTGGTTGGACAGGGGTGAATCTAATGAAAAACTGTTTTTT. This sequence encodes CASSWLDRGESNEKLFF.

This sequence joins TRBV7-2 and TRBJ2-1; D gene ambiguous. CDR3 length equals 14 residues. V was clipped by 1 base and J by 2 bases, with 6 bases between them. Germline V gives CDR1 SGHTA, CDR2 FQGNSA. The CDR3 loop reads CASSLEGPYNEQFF. Here the CDR3 DNA reads TGTGCCAGCAGCTTAGAGGGCCCCTACAATGAGCAGTTCTTC.

This clone was seen a handful of times. This chain uses TRBV18 with TRBJ1-2, with D perhaps TRBD1 (6 bases). Trimming cost V 3 bases and J 2 bases, with 13 bases left between them. CDR1 is KGHSH, CDR2 LQKENI, per germline. The length of the CDR3 is 15 residues. The CDR3 coding sequence is TGTGCCAGCTCACCGGCCTCAGGGGCCAACTATGGCTACACCTTC. Translated: CASSPASGANYGYTF. Using reference TRBV18 and TRBJ1-2 for the parts outside the CDR3, the full variable domain is NAGVMQNPRHLVRRRGQEARLRCSPMKGHSHVYWYRQLPEEGLKFMVYLQKENIIDESGMPKERFSAEFPKEGPSILRIQQVVRGDSAAYFCASSPASGANYGYTFGSGTRLTVV.

The chain recombines TRBV7-2 with TRBJ2-5; D is unclear. Trimming took off 3 bases at V and 5 bases at J, with 16 bases between the two ends. The CDR3 sequence is 15 residues long. Germline CDR1 SGHTA, CDR2 FQGNSA. The CDR3 DNA reads TGTGCCAGCAGCTTTGCTTCTAGTCGGTTGGAGACCCAGTACTTC. Its translation: CASSFASSRLETQYF. The full variable domain, in which reference TRBV7-2 and TRBJ2-5 provide the parts outside the CDR3, is GAGVSQSPSNKVTEKGKDVELRCDPISGHTALYWYRQSLGQGLEFLIYFQGNSAPDKSGLPSDRFSAERTGGSVSTLTIQRTQQEDSAVYLCASSFASSRLETQYFGPGTRLLVL.

J is TRBJ1-2 and V is TRBV18; 7 nucleotides align to TRBD1. The CDR3 runs 16 residues. The V gene end was trimmed by 1 base and the J gene end by 7 bases; junction bases not matched to a gene: 12. CDR1 is KGHSH, CDR2 LQKENI, per germline. The CDR3 loop is CASSPLRGGALGGYTF. DNA of the CDR3: TGTGCCAGCTCACCACTCCGAGGGGGCGCTTTGGGTGGCTACACCTTC.

J is TRBJ2-2 and V is TRBV5-1; tentative D call: TRBD1 (6 bases). CDR1 and CDR2 from the germline V gene are SGHRS and YFSETQ. The V and J ends lost 4 bases and 0 bases respectively, with 16 bases between them. The CDR3 loop spans 17 amino acids. CDR3 sequence (DNA): TGCGCCAGCAGCCGGAATGGGGACACAACGAACACCGGGGAGCTGTTTTTT. Amino acid sequence: CASSRNGDTTNTGELFF.

The V and J genes are TRBV3-1 (or the pseudogene TRBV3-2) and TRBJ1-1, with no clear D. Per germline, CDR1 LGHDT and CDR2 YNNKEL (reference sequence). With 1 base removed from V and 7 bases from J, the gap between germline ends came to 10 bases. The CDR3 loop spans 13 amino acids. The CDR3 sequence: CASSQALVGEAFF. DNA of the CDR3: TGTGCCAGCAGCCAAGCTTTGGTCGGTGAAGCTTTCTTT.

This chain links TRBV6-4 with TRBJ1-1, with 8 bases aligning to TRBD1. The CDR3 has 14 residues. From germline, CDR1 is MRHNA and CDR2 SNTAGT. The V segment lost 6 bases and the J segment 5 bases; nucleotides outside the gene matches: 8. The CDR3 region is CASRNRTGKTEAFF. As DNA, the CDR3 is TGTGCCAGCAGAAACCGGACAGGGAAGACTGAAGCTTTCTTT.

This chain joins TRBV14 and TRBJ1-1; the D gene is possibly TRBD1 (5 bases). There are 15 residues in the CDR3. V was pared by 0 bases and J by 5 bases, with 13 bases between. The germline gives CDR1 SGHDN, CDR2 FVKESK. CDR3 in amino acids: CASSQEGPDRTEAFF. The CDR3 DNA reads as TGTGCCAGCAGCCAAGAAGGGCCCGACAGAACTGAAGCTTTCTTT. The full variable domain, completed using reference TRBV14 and TRBJ1-1, is EAGVTQFPSHSVIEKGQTVTLRCDPISGHDNLYWYRRVMGKEIKFLLHFVKESKQDESGMPNNRFLAERTGGTYSTLKVQPAELEDSGVYFCASSQEGPDRTEAFFGQGTRLTVV.

This chain uses TRBV11-3 with TRBJ2-2; a weak D match, TRBD1 (5 bases). Trimming pared 8 bases from V and 2 bases from J, leaving 18 bases between. This CDR3 spans 16 amino acids. The V gene's germline CDR1 is SGHNT and CDR2 YENEEA. This CDR3 reads CASRRGGLLNTGELFF. The CDR3 DNA reads TGTGCCAGCCGAAGGGGTGGCCTATTAAACACCGGGGAGCTGTTTTTT.

The V gene is TRBV2, the J gene TRBJ2-4, with 9 nucleotides matching TRBD1. The J segment lost 8 bases and the V segment lost 9 bases, leaving 2 bases of the junction unmatched. Germline V gene data show CDR1 as SNHLY and CDR2 as FYNNEI. This CDR3 has 11 residues. DNA of the CDR3: TGTGCCAGTGACAGGGGGGACATTCAGTACTTC. Translated, it gives CASDRGDIQYF.

The chain couples TRBV29-1 to TRBJ2-3, with a tentative D call TRBD2 (7 bases). Germline CDR1 is SQVTM and CDR2 is ANQGSEA. Trimming took off 4 bases at V and 1 base at J, with 12 bases between the two ends. This CDR3 has 14 residues. The CDR3 here is CSVGLGGGTDTQYF. CDR3 nucleotide sequence: TGCAGCGTTGGGTTAGGGGGGGGCACAGATACGCAGTATTTT.

This clone occurred a few times. V is TRBV9 and J is TRBJ1-6; D is ambiguous. This CDR3 region has 13 residues. The germline gives CDR1 SGDLS, CDR2 YYNGEE. Trimming removed 0 bases from V and 10 bases from J, with 8 bases in between. The CDR3 region has the DNA TGTGCCAGCAGCGTAGGAGAGGGCTCACCCCTCCACTTT. Encoded protein: CASSVGEGSPLHF.

The chain has TRBV2 and TRBJ2-7; TRBD1 might be the D (5 bases). The V gene's germline CDR1 is SNHLY and CDR2 FYNNEI. Trimming took 6 bases from V and 8 from J, leaving 14 bases between them. This CDR3 is built from 12 residues. Here the CDR3 reads CASSDRAPQQYF. CDR3 coding DNA: TGTGCCAGCAGCGACAGAGCACCGCAGCAGTACTTC.

V is TRBV5-1 and J is TRBJ2-7, with 12 bases lining up with TRBD2. Looked up from germline, CDR1 is SGHRS and CDR2 is YFSETQ. Losses at the gene ends were 4 bases for V and 5 bases for J; bases not matched to a gene: 7. The CDR3 sequence is 15 residues long. This CDR3 reads CASSRTSGRLDEQYF. The CDR3 region has the DNA TGCGCCAGCAGCAGAACTAGCGGGAGGTTGGACGAGCAGTACTTC.

This clone was detected only once. This chain connects TRBV19 to TRBJ1-5; no clear D gene. V dropped 6 bases and J dropped 4 bases, with 13 bases sitting between them. The CDR3 extends over 14 amino acids. Germline V gives CDR1 LNHDA, CDR2 SQIVND (reference sequence). The CDR3 loop reads CASRDGLRNQPQHF. In DNA form, the CDR3 reads TGTGCCAGTAGGGACGGCTTGCGGAATCAGCCCCAGCATTTT.